Presented here are 21 T cell receptor beta chains from one specimen sequenced in a study of cytomegalovirus exposure and HLA in healthy donors. In the PCR, 60 Vbeta and 13 Jbeta primers were used. Method: immunoSEQ multiplex PCR; TCRdb's copy keeps in-frame clones and lacks some. The table includes approximately 130,000 clones, approximately 10% detected once. The sequenced sample consisted of PBMCs. Receptors were obtained from a woman in her thirties or forties in good health and CMV-seropositive.

About this clone itself: Additional DNA sequences in this sample encode the identical CDR3. The chain is built from TRBV5-1 and TRBJ1-2; no firm D call. The V end was cut by 1 base, the J end by 6 bases, with 7 bases between. CDR1 is SGHRS, CDR2 YFSETQ, per germline. The CDR3 is 12 amino acids. DNA for the CDR3: TGCGCCAGCAGCTTGCGCGGGGATGGCTACACCTTC. This translates into CASSLRGDGYTF. The full variable domain, in which reference TRBV5-1 and TRBJ1-2 provide the parts outside the CDR3, is KAGVTQTPRYLIKTRGQQVTLSCSPISGHRSVSWYQQTPGQGLQFLFEYFSETQRNKGNFPGRFSGRQFSNSRSEMNVSTLELGDSALYLCASSLRGDGYTFGSGTRLTVV.

This clone was seen more than once but under ten times. The rearrangement uses TRBV19 and TRBJ2-5; the match to TRBD2 covers 9 bases. CDR3 size: 16 residues. The ends lost 6 bases at V and 2 bases at J; junction bases unmatched: 10. The germline V gene has CDR1 LNHDA and CDR2 SQIVND (reference sequence). The CDR3 sequence is CASSPTSGGPQETQYF. CDR3 DNA sequence: TGTGCCAGTAGCCCGACTAGCGGAGGTCCTCAAGAGACCCAGTACTTC.

CDR3 loop: CASSPDSHTDTQYF. The CDR3 DNA is TGTGCCAGCTCACCAGACAGTCACACAGATACGCAGTATTTT. The chain carries TRBV18 and TRBJ2-3; D is possibly TRBD1 (5 bases). This CDR3 comprises 14 residues. Germline V gene lookup returns CDR1 KGHSH and CDR2 LQKENI. The germline V and J ends were trimmed by 2 bases and 2 bases, with 8 bases remaining between them.

The V gene is TRBV6-1, the J gene TRBJ2-7; D might be TRBD1 (5 bases). CDR3 length: 15 residues. Germline V lookup: CDR1 MNHNS, CDR2 SASEGT. Deletions cut 7 bases from V and 3 bases from J, with 19 bases between. The DNA for the CDR3 is TGTGCCAGCAACGACGACAGAACCTTGGGCTACGAGCAGTACTTC. Translating it yields CASNDDRTLGYEQYF.

This clone occurred a few times. One junction end disagrees with the germline gene, perhaps due to a read error. The chain has TRBV5-1 and TRBJ2-7; possible D gene TRBD1, 6 bases. The germline V gene has CDR1 SGHRS and CDR2 YFSETQ. The CDR3 spans 15 residues. The DNA of the CDR3 is TGCGCCAGCACCTTGGGACACCCCGTCTCCTACGAGCAGTACTTC. Encoded protein: CASTLGHPVSYEQYF.

The chain is built from TRBV5-1 and TRBJ1-5; D gene ambiguous. CDR3 length: 13 residues. Trimming shortened V by 0 bases and J by 7 bases, and 8 bases separated the two germline ends. The V gene's germline CDR1 is SGHRS and CDR2 YFSETQ. The DNA of the CDR3 is TGCGCCAGCAGCTTGGACAGTCACCAGCCCCAGCATTTT. This encodes CASSLDSHQPQHF.

The chain is built from TRBV5-6 and TRBJ2-1; possibly TRBD1 for D (6 bases). CDR3 length: 14 residues. V gave up 0 bases and J gave up 5 bases, with 9 bases separating them. Germline loops: CDR1 SGHDT, CDR2 YYEEEE. The CDR3 is CASSLGQVHNEQFF. DNA for the CDR3: TGTGCCAGCAGCTTGGGACAGGTTCACAATGAGCAGTTCTTC.

The chain carries TRBV23-1 and TRBJ2-1, with 10 bases lining up with TRBD2. TRBV23-1 is classed as an ORF, of uncertain function. The CDR3 has 17 amino acids. V was clipped by 4 bases and J by 3 bases; unmatched bases: 9. In DNA, the CDR3 is TGCGCCAGCAGTCCGTCGGAGCGGGGGGGCGGCTACAATGAGCAGTTCTTC. It is translated as CASSPSERGGGYNEQFF.

The chain links TRBV27 to TRBJ1-4, with no clear D. V was pared by 6 bases and J by 5 bases, with 13 bases between. Germline assignment: CDR1 MNHEY and CDR2 SMNVEV (reference sequence). The CDR3 length is 14 residues. CDR3 nucleotides: TGTGCCAGCAGGAACCCAGGAGGGAATGAAAAACTGTTTTTT. Translation gives CASRNPGGNEKLFF.

This clone was counted a few times. The chain recombines TRBV18 with TRBJ2-6, with D unresolved. This CDR3 contains 15 residues. Trimming took off 0 bases at V and 1 base at J, with 4 bases between the two ends. CDR1 and CDR2 from the germline V gene are KGHSH and LQKENI. This chain's CDR3 is CASSPPGSGANVLTF. The CDR3 coding sequence is TGTGCCAGCTCACCACCCGGGTCTGGGGCCAACGTCCTGACTTTC.

Turning to this clone: Other DNA sequences from this sample encode an identical CDR3 as well. V gene TRBV6-1 combines with J gene TRBJ1-2, with 8 nucleotides matching TRBD1. Germline loops: CDR1 MNHNS, CDR2 SASEGT. CDR3 length: 13 amino acids. The V and J ends lost 2 bases and 8 bases, in that order; junction bases with no gene match: 4. The CDR3: CASSEQGARGYTF. The CDR3 DNA reads as TGTGCCAGCAGTGAACAGGGGGCGCGGGGCTACACCTTC.

A few counts support this clone. DNA of the CDR3: TGCAGCGTTGAACTCGTGACTCCTAGCACAGATACGCAGTATTTT. Translated: CSVELVTPSTDTQYF. The rearrangement links TRBV29-1 to TRBJ2-3; D remains ambiguous. CDR1 SQVTM and CDR2 ANQGSEA come from the germline V gene. Trimming removed 2 bases at V and 0 bases at J, with 12 bases between. CDR3 size: 15 residues.

This clone was picked up a small number of times. The chain couples TRBV2 to TRBJ2-1; TRBD2 aligns across 13 bases. V was pared by 6 bases and J by 4 bases, with 3 bases of the junction left unmatched. This CDR3 is built from 15 residues. The germline CDR1 and CDR2 sequences are SNHLY and FYNNEI. The CDR3 protein is CASRGTSGTYNEQFF. The DNA of the CDR3 is TGTGCCAGCAGGGGGACTAGCGGGACTTACAATGAGCAGTTCTTC.

The V gene is TRBV6-1, the J gene TRBJ2-1; 10 nucleotides agree with TRBD2. Germline V gene data show CDR1 as MNHNS and CDR2 as SASEGT. This CDR3 is built from 19 residues. V lost 0 bases and J lost 0; bases outside the gene matches: 8. In DNA form, the CDR3 reads TGTGCCAGCAGTGAAGCAATAGCGGGGGGACTAAGCTCCTACAATGAGCAGTTCTTC. Translating it yields CASSEAIAGGLSSYNEQFF.

The genes are TRBV2 and TRBJ1-2; 11 positions agree with TRBD1. Losses at the gene ends were 6 bases for V and 8 bases for J; bases not matched to a gene: 5. The germline CDR1 and CDR2 sequences are SNHLY and FYNNEI. The CDR3 consists of 13 residues. The CDR3 protein is CASSGTGGLGYTF. As DNA, the CDR3 is TGTGCCAGCAGCGGGACAGGGGGATTGGGCTACACCTTC.

This clone occurred a few times. V is TRBV7-9 and J is TRBJ1-2; the D is unclear. V lost 5 bases to trimming and J lost 0 bases, with 16 bases between them. There are 16 residues in the CDR3. Per germline, CDR1 SEHNR and CDR2 FQNEAQ (reference sequence). CDR3 bases: TGTGCCAGCAGCCTTATTGTAGGCGGAACTAACTATGGCTACACCTTC. It codes for CASSLIVGGTNYGYTF.

This clone appeared a few times. The genes are TRBV19 and TRBJ2-2; 10 nucleotides match TRBD1. The CDR3 is 16 residues long. The V gene end was trimmed by 5 bases and the J gene end by 0 bases; junction bases not matched to a gene: 3. The germline CDR1 and CDR2 sequences are LNHDA and SQIVND (reference sequence). CDR3: CASSGGTGANTGELFF. The CDR3 nucleotides are TGTGCCAGTAGTGGGGGGACAGGGGCGAACACCGGGGAGCTGTTTTTT.

This clone was seen only a few times. This sequence joins TRBV7-2 and TRBJ1-1; the D gene is possibly TRBD1 (6 bases). Trimming took off 5 bases at V and 5 bases at J, with 18 bases between the two ends. CDR3 length: 15 amino acids. Germline V gene sequence: CDR1 SGHTA, CDR2 FQGNSA. In nucleotides, the CDR3 is TGTGCCAGCAGCCCTAGGGGGACCCTCCCTACTGAAGCTTTCTTT. It yields the protein CASSPRGTLPTEAFF. Combining the CDR3 with reference TRBV7-2 and TRBJ1-1 gives the whole variable domain GAGVSQSPSNKVTEKGKDVELRCDPISGHTALYWYRQSLGQGLEFLIYFQGNSAPDKSGLPSDRFSAERTGGSVSTLTIQRTQQEDSAVYLCASSPRGTLPTEAFFGQGTRLTVV.

CDR3 bases: TGTGCCAGTAGTATGGGGCCAGATTACGAGCAGTACTTC. It is translated as CASSMGPDYEQYF. V usage is TRBV19 and J usage is TRBJ2-7; possibly TRBD1 for D (5 bases). CDR3 size: 13 residues. The V and J ends lost 3 bases and 4 bases respectively, with 10 bases between them. CDR1 and CDR2 from the germline V gene are LNHDA and SQIVND (reference sequence).

This clone was seen only a few times. J is TRBJ1-5 and V is TRBV9, with a weak D call TRBD1 (6 bases). Germline lookup yields CDR1 SGDLS and CDR2 YYNGEE. CDR3 length equals 15 residues. V gave up 0 bases and J gave up 5 bases, with 12 bases separating them. The CDR3 nucleotides are TGTGCCAGCAGCGTAGAAGCCGGGGGGCATCAGCCCCAGCATTTT. Its translation: CASSVEAGGHQPQHF.

This clone was recorded a few times. The chain recombines TRBV5-6 with TRBJ1-1; D may be TRBD1 (6 bases). Trimming shortened V by 3 bases and J by 0 bases, and 9 bases separated the two germline ends. Germline assignment: CDR1 SGHDT and CDR2 YYEEEE. The CDR3 runs to 14 residues. This CDR3 reads CASSWGHVNTEAFF. The CDR3 nucleotides read TGTGCCAGCAGCTGGGGACACGTGAACACTGAAGCTTTCTTT.